This T cell receptor beta chain was found in a study of shared clonotypes between healthy human individuals. Data came from immunoSEQ multiplex PCR; TCRdb stores just in-frame clones and leaves some out. The top ten clones hold approximately 1.5% of a sample with about 1 million clones, around 74% of them seen once. Losses at the gene ends were 5 bases for V and 0 bases for J; bases not matched to a gene: 9. The CDR3 extends over 15 amino acids. CDR1 and CDR2 (germline): SQVTM, ANQGSEA. The rearrangement uses TRBV29-1 and TRBJ2-5; 7 bases agree with TRBD1. The sequence was obtained from a man aged 18 to 29 in good health. Sequences were obtained from memory CD4+ T cells sorted from blood. The sample's subset: CD45RA-negative fraction. Here the CDR3 reads CSVLGQGVYQETQYF. The CDR3, as DNA: TGCAGCGTTCTAGGTCAGGGGGTCTACCAAGAGACCCAGTACTTC.